The rows below give T cell receptor beta chains drawn from one sample of a study of T cells after yellow fever vaccination. TCRdb reprocessed the 5' RACE reads via MiXCR and lists one record per CDR3 protein. The sample contains a few hundred thousand distinct CDR3 sequences, roughly 4% of which appear only once. The source was PBMCs, collected 5 days after the yellow fever booster vaccination. These receptors were obtained from a man between 18 and 29 years old who received the YFV17D yellow fever vaccine. The conserved cysteine and the conserved F or W are not part of the CDR3 here. A D gene is named only where the DNA matches it firmly.

cdr3_aa j_call v_call d_call
ASSSDYGYT TRBJ1-2 TRBV5-5 NA
ASSFRGEAGPQQF TRBJ2-1 TRBV5-1 NA
SARRGLAGTNEQF TRBJ2-1 TRBV20-1 TRBD2
SARALDRAYEQY TRBJ2-7 TRBV20-1 TRBD1
ASRVGQGAGELF TRBJ2-2 TRBV2 TRBD1
ASSPAVGGLMAGELF TRBJ2-2 TRBV5-1 NA
ASSATGEVGYT TRBJ1-2 TRBV9 TRBD1
ASSQTSFGYGYT TRBJ1-2 TRBV4-1 NA
AIRGDGSDTQY TRBJ2-3 TRBV10-3 NA
ASSLGTTTALDTQY TRBJ2-3 TRBV9 TRBD2
ATEDRGQGGTGELF TRBJ2-2 TRBV10-3 TRBD1
ASSLSGAYYEQY TRBJ2-7 TRBV5-6 NA
ATLAGGSAF TRBJ1-1 TRBV27 TRBD1
ASTLAGMGETQY TRBJ2-5 TRBV9 TRBD2
ATSRTKGVYNSPLH TRBJ1-6 TRBV15 NA
SAYGRSAGELF TRBJ2-2 TRBV20-1 NA
ASIYQGNGNTIY TRBJ1-3 TRBV28 NA
SVTGGASGNTIY TRBJ1-3 TRBV29-1 NA
ASSLRGWVGIQY TRBJ2-4 TRBV12-3/TRBV12-4 NA
ASTPPRTANEQF TRBJ2-1 TRBV12-3/TRBV12-4 NA
ASSLTGVRQPQH TRBJ1-5 TRBV27 TRBD1
ASSRRQGGDYGYT TRBJ1-2 TRBV7-2 TRBD1
ASSPTSGGWNTGELF TRBJ2-2 TRBV4-1 TRBD2
ASSGLAGTQY TRBJ2-3 TRBV3-1 TRBD2
ASSLYSGVRGTEAF TRBJ1-1 TRBV7-2 NA
SAKQVHSSYEQY TRBJ2-7 TRBV20-1 NA
ASSYREGWGDTQY TRBJ2-3 TRBV7-9 NA
ASSWGLAGGSNEQF TRBJ2-1 TRBV7-9 TRBD2
SAGRIAGGSTDTQY TRBJ2-3 TRBV20-1 TRBD2
ASSRRTSGGADTQY TRBJ2-3 TRBV3-1 TRBD2
ASSTGLGYGELF TRBJ2-2 TRBV27 TRBD2
ASSLGLGSPLH TRBJ1-6 TRBV7-3 NA
ASRRGTGGERSQPQH TRBJ1-5 TRBV21-1 NA
ASSQGGGNTEAF TRBJ1-1 TRBV4-3 NA
ASSQDGTGSSPLH TRBJ1-6 TRBV4-3 TRBD1
AISESTLQGNGYT TRBJ1-2 TRBV10-3 NA
ASSFQANWGRNEQF TRBJ2-1 TRBV12-3/TRBV12-4 NA
ASSQGGRNEQF TRBJ2-1 TRBV3-1 TRBD2
ASSVGTSPLH TRBJ1-6 TRBV9 NA
ASSLSITGANVLT TRBJ2-6 TRBV27 NA
ASSPQGPNTEAF TRBJ1-1 TRBV7-3 NA
SVVGSGIETQY TRBJ2-5 TRBV29-1 TRBD2
ASSMASAINTDTQY TRBJ2-3 TRBV7-9 NA
ASSLLDPANYGYT TRBJ1-2 TRBV5-1 NA
SAPRSGPGNTIY TRBJ1-3 TRBV20-1 NA
SARDAATMNTEAF TRBJ1-1 TRBV20-1 NA
ASSTDGGADIQY TRBJ2-4 TRBV5-1 NA
AKGTRGRDTQY TRBJ2-3 TRBV13 NA
ASVRGKGGQETQY TRBJ2-5 TRBV2 NA
ASSQGSGGANEQF TRBJ2-1 TRBV3-1 TRBD2
ASSLDVSKVTQY TRBJ2-3 TRBV5-4 NA
ATGWTSYGYT TRBJ1-2 TRBV6-1 NA
ATSESRHGYT TRBJ1-2 TRBV24-1 NA
ARGLAGGYNEQF TRBJ2-1 TRBV2 TRBD2
ATSDLLSGDQETQY TRBJ2-5 TRBV24-1 NA
ASRGTLDYNEQF TRBJ2-1 TRBV12-3/TRBV12-4 NA
ASRIAGGPKNEQF TRBJ2-1 TRBV5-4 TRBD2
ASSLGLGYSDYEQY TRBJ2-7 TRBV7-6 NA
ASSYLPPNSAGAYEQY TRBJ2-7 TRBV6-2/TRBV6-3 TRBD2